This T cell receptor (beta chain) is from a study of blood T cell repertoires in COVID-19. Study information: COVID-19 samples collected from the United States, Italy and Spain covered acute and convalescent phases. PBMCs, B-cell-depleted T cells, or T cells were the source of the cDNA or gDNA that made up the material.

Germline V gene sequence: CDR1 LGHDT, CDR2 YNNKEL (reference sequence). The CDR3 contains 13 residues. Deletions cut 8 bases from V and 1 base from J, with 11 bases between. In the source study's methods: Researchers report that nucleated cell counts were estimated from reference gene primer amplification. Sequencing used immunoSEQ multiplex PCR; TCRdb keeps in-frame clones, though not all of them. The DNA gave D and trimming, while V, J and clone size come from that table. The data contain roughly 170,000 clones, 60% to 80% of them singletons. V usage is TRBV3-1 (or the pseudogene TRBV3-2) and J usage is TRBJ2-5, with D perhaps matching TRBD2 (6 bases). The TCR sequence derives from a woman in her 70s with acute or convalescent COVID-19. Sequencing used peripheral blood. CDR3 loop: CASAGGTQETQYF. The CDR3 region has the DNA TGTGCCAGCGCTGGGGGGACCCAAGAGACCCAGTACTTC.